One and the same sample provided the 4 T cell receptor beta chains below, sequenced in a study of a mutant IDH1 vaccine in newly diagnosed glioma. Their antigens remain unidentified. Measured with immunoSEQ multiplex PCR; TCRdb has only the in-frame clones, and not every one. The table has tens of thousands of clones, roughly 68% seen once. Specified time point: week 35, safety follow-up. Alongside topical imiquimod, each dose of vaccine comprised 300 ug of mutant IDH1 20-mer peptide. The source material was PBMCs, sampled from a glioma patient whose treatment included an IDH1 peptide vaccine. The receptors stem from a man aged 50-60 years with glioma.

The rearrangement joins TRBV9 to TRBJ1-1, with D possibly TRBD1 on 6 matching bases. CDR1 is SGDLS, CDR2 YYNGEE, per germline. The CDR3 has 15 residues. The V end was cut by 1 base, the J end by 4 bases, with 14 bases between. The DNA for the CDR3 is TGTGCCAGCAGCGTATCGGGCAGGGGAGGCACTGAAGCTTTCTTT. This codes for CASSVSGRGGTEAFF.

The chain carries TRBV29-1 and TRBJ2-7; 10 nucleotides line up with TRBD1. The CDR3 sequence is 15 residues long. V dropped 4 bases and J dropped 3; count of bases not matched to a gene: 9. CDR1 is SQVTM, CDR2 ANQGSEA, per germline. The CDR3 DNA sequence: TGCAGCGTTGGATCCGGGACAGGGGCCTTCTACGAGCAGTACTTC. Protein: CSVGSGTGAFYEQYF.

This clone was picked up one time. V usage is TRBV6-5 and J usage is TRBJ2-1; no clear D. Trimming removed 0 bases from V and 9 bases from J, with 6 bases in between. CDR1 and CDR2 from the germline V gene are MNHEY and SVGAGI. This CDR3 has 12 residues. The CDR3 protein is CASSYSRSEQFF. The DNA for the CDR3 is TGTGCCAGCAGTTACTCGCGGAGTGAGCAGTTCTTC.

The J gene is TRBJ1-1, the V gene TRBV7-6, with D possibly matching TRBD1 (5 bases). The length of the CDR3 is 13 residues. Trimming cost V 6 bases and J 6 bases, with 14 bases left between them. The germline gives CDR1 SGHVS, CDR2 FNYEAQ. In DNA, the CDR3 is TGTGCCAGCAGATCAGGGATGGGCTCTGAAGCTTTCTTT. Protein product: CASRSGMGSEAFF.